The TCR beta chain under discussion was sequenced for a study of PD-1 blockade in classical Hodgkin lymphoma (TCRdb year 2020). Describing the broader study: The study used TCR beta sequencing and CyTOF to define a peripheral blood immune signature of response to PD-1 blockade in classical Hodgkin lymphoma. Broad study findings and their caveats: Only a single clinical trial cohort was studied, and what caused the repertoire differences, possibly disease activity or prior therapy, remained undefined. Newly diagnosed patients were reported to have lower baseline TCR diversity than healthy donors, and relapsed/refractory patients were reported to have lower baseline TCR diversity still.

The Qiagen DNeasy kit was used to extract genomic DNA from unsorted PBMCs and from the negatively selected CD4+ and CD8+ fractions. Using primers that anneal to V and J segments, immunoSEQ multiplex PCR amplified the TCR beta CDR3 regions. Amplification bias was minimized using a synthetic immune receptor repertoire, and residual bias was removed computationally after sequencing. The source study handled its data this way. Repertoire diversity was quantified as the Shannon entropy index using custom Python scripts. Unsorted, CD4+ and CD8+ repertoires were analyzed separately, except for combined analyses in which CD4+ and CD8+ sequences were merged in silico. Imported from immuneACCESS, the table was reduced by TCRdb to in-frame sequences with V and J called. These copies leave out some clones; in studies compared against another copy, an unresolved V gene accounts for under half, and the cause of the remainder is not known. The V and J calls and clone size come from that table; D and trimming were worked out from the DNA. The sample table contains roughly 27,000 clones; only one count was recorded for more than 80% of them. About 0.38% of the sample belongs to the ten largest clones.

In the case of this clone: It lacks a known antigen. No base quality information exists; no much larger clone differs at one position.

The V end loses 5 bases and the J end loses 0 bases, and a stretch of 11 bases separates them. From a lookup of the germline V gene, CDR1 and CDR2 are MDHEN and SYDVKM. The CDR3 spans 15 residues, from the cysteine through the phenylalanine. The retained sequence is limited to the CDR3, 45 bases, with the frame set at the first base. Taken with the paper, the label for time point translates to: newly diagnosed, previously untreated cHL patient sample. A Miltenyi CD4+ T cell isolation kit was used for magnetic negative selection to purify CD4+ T cells from thawed PBMCs. As a comparison group for the relapsed/refractory trial patients, PBMCs from patients with newly diagnosed, previously untreated classical Hodgkin lymphoma were sequenced. Peripheral blood was collected in 8 mL Vacutainer Cell Preparation Tubes, from which PBMCs were isolated by centrifugation and then cryopreserved. Purified CD4+ and CD8+ fractions were prepared only for cases where an additional PBMC sample was available. On LS columns in a quadroMACS separator, the magnetically labelled cells were depleted, and the flow-through was collected as the purified fraction.

The source is a human donor with classical Hodgkin lymphoma. Sequencing was done on a sample of CD4+ T cells from blood. Rearrangement joined TRBV28 to TRBJ2-4, with the D gene uncertain. This receptor has the CDR3 CASSGPQQAKNIQYF. Here is the DNA: TGTGCCAGCAGTGGACCGCAGCAAGCCAAAAACATTCAGTACTTC.